This TCR beta chain was sequenced for a study of vaccination and CD4 T cells after COVID-19. Regarding the study as a whole: Among reactive clones from convalescent patients, a median roughly 86% appeared only post-vaccination.

Looked up from germline, CDR1 is KGHDR and CDR2 is SFDVKD. The V and J ends lost 5 bases and 1 base, in that order; junction bases with no gene match: 5. This CDR3 is built from 15 residues. The sample's treatment: approximately nine-day PBMC culture with coronavirus spike peptide pools or control peptides (ViraFEST assay). Concerning this clonotype: Its antigen is as yet unknown.

With the Oncomine TCR Beta short-read assay, DNA from cultured CD4+ T cells was sequenced. Each CDR3 protein gets one entry after TCRdb re-called the PCR reads with MiXCR. Of tens of thousands of distinct CDR3 sequences in the sample, about three quarters were seen once. Specimen: CD4+ T cells from blood, cultured in vitro. The receptor was derived from a human donor who had recovered from COVID-19. J is TRBJ2-3 and V is TRBV24-1; TRBD2 matches at 7 bases. The chain's CDR3 is CATSVGGSGTDTQYF. For the CDR3, the DNA is TGTGCCACCAGTGTGGGGGGGTCTGGCACAGATACGCAGTATTTT.